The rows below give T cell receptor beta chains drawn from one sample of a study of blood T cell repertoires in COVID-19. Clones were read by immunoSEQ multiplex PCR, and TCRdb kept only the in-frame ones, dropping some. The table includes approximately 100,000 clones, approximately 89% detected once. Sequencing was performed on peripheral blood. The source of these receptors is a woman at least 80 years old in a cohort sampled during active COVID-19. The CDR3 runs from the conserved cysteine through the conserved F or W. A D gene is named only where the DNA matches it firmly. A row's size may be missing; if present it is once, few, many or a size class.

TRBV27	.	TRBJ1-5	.	TGTGCCAGCAGTTTATGGGGAGCCAATCAGCCCCAGCATTTT	CASSLWGANQPQHF
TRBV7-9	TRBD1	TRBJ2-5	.	TGTGCCAGCAGCCTCACAGGGGGCCAAGAGACCCAGTACTTC	CASSLTGGQETQYF
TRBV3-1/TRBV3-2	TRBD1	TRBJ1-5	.	TGTGCCAGCAGCCAAGGGGGAACAGGGGATCAGCCCCAGCATTTT	CASSQGGTGDQPQHF
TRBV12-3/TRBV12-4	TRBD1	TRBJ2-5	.	TGTGCCAGCGGGACAGGGGGACGGGAGACCCAGTACTTC	CASGTGGRETQYF
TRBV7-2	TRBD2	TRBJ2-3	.	TGTGCCAGCAGCTTAACGGGAGGGATTAGCACAGATACGCAGTATTTT	CASSLTGGISTDTQYF
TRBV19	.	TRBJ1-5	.	TGTGCCAGTAGAGAACCCGGGATTTACAATCAGCCCCAGCATTTT	CASREPGIYNQPQHF
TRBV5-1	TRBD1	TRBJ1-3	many	TGCGCCAGCAGACTAGGGACAGCTGGAAACACCATATATTTT	CASRLGTAGNTIYF
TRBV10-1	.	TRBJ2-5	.	TGCGCCAGCAGTGAGGTTAGGGGAGAGACCCAGTACTTC	CASSEVRGETQYF
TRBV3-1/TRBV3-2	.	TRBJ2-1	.	TGTGCCAGCAGCTTTGCTAGCCCCTACAATGAGCAGTTCTTC	CASSFASPYNEQFF
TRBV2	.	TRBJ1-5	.	TGTGCCAGCAGTAAGTCCAGGGATGTGAGCAATCAGCCCCAGCATTTT	CASSKSRDVSNQPQHF
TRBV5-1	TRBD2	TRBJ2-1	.	TGCGCCAGCAGCCTCCTGGGAGCGGGAGTGGGCTACAATGAGCAGTTCTTC	CASSLLGAGVGYNEQFF
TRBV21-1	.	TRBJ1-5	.	TGTGCCAGCAGCAATGGCAGGTACAATCAGCCCCAGCATTTT	CASSNGRYNQPQHF
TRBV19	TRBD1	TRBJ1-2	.	TGTGCCAGTAGTACTACTGACAGGGGCTATGGCTACACCTTC	CASSTTDRGYGYTF
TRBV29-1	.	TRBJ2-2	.	TGCAGCGGCCGGGACTTAAACACCGGGGAGCTGTTTTTT	CSGRDLNTGELFF
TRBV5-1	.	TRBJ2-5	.	TGCGCCAGCAGCACGGGGTACCAAGAGACCCAGTACTTC	CASSTGYQETQYF
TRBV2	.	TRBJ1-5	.	TGTGCCAGCATAGGACAACCCAATCAGCCCCAGCATTTT	CASIGQPNQPQHF
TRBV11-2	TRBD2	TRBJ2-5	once	TGTGCCAGCAGCTTACAACTAGCGGGGGTTGGGGAGACCCAGTACTTC	CASSLQLAGVGETQYF
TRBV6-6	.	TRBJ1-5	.	TGTGCCAGCAGTCCCCAGGCCCTTACTCAGGGTCATCAGCCCCAGCATTTT	CASSPQALTQGHQPQHF
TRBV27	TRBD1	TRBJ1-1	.	TGTGCCAGCAGTTCACAGGGGGCCATGAACACTGAAGCTTTCTTT	CASSSQGAMNTEAFF
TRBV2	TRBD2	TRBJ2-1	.	TGTGCCAGTGGACTAGCACTTGGCAATGAGCAGTTCTTC	CASGLALGNEQFF
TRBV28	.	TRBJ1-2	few	TGTGCCAGCAGTCGAGACTTATCCTATGGCTACACCTTC	CASSRDLSYGYTF
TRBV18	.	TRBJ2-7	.	TGTGCCAGCTCACGCGCCTCCTACGAGCAGTACTTC	CASSRASYEQYF
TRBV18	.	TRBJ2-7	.	TGTGCCAGCTCACCAATGCGGGGCGAGCAGTACTTC	CASSPMRGEQYF
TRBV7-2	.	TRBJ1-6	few	TGTGCCAGCAGCCCCCCCATGGGAGGGAATAATTCACCCCTCCACTTT	CASSPPMGGNNSPLHF
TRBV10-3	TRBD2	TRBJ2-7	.	TGTGCCATCAGTGAGTCGGGCGGGCTAGCGGGAGTGCGGCAGTACTTC	CAISESGGLAGVRQYF
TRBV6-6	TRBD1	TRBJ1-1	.	TGTGCCAGCAGTACGACAGGGTTGTCTGAAGCTTTCTTT	CASSTTGLSEAFF
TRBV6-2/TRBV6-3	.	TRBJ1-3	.	TGTGCCAGCAGTTACTCGAGTGGGGTACAGGGTGGAAACACCATATATTTT	CASSYSSGVQGGNTIYF
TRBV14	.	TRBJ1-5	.	TGTGCCAGCAGCCCCGGAGGAGGGAGCAATCAGCCCCAGCATTTT	CASSPGGGSNQPQHF
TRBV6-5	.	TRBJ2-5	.	TGTGCCAGCAGTTACTCGCTTCAGGGGCAGAAAGAGACCCAGTACTTC	CASSYSLQGQKETQYF
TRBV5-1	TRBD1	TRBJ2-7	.	TGCGCCAGCAGCTGGGACAGATACGAGCAGTACTTC	CASSWDRYEQYF
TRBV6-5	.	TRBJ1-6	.	TGTGCCAGCAGTTACAGGGGCGCCCCGAATTCACCCCTCCACTTT	CASSYRGAPNSPLHF
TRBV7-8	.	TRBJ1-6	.	TGTGCCAGCAGCTTTACGGGGGGCAGCTCCTATAATTCACCCCTCCACTTT	CASSFTGGSSYNSPLHF
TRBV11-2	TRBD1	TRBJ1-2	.	TGTGCCAGCAGCCGACGACAGGGTGGGGCCGACAACTATGGCTACACCTTC	CASSRRQGGADNYGYTF
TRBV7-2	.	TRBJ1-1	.	TGTGCCAGCAGCTTCGGGACTGAAGCTTTCTTT	CASSFGTEAFF
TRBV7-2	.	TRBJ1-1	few	TGTGCCAGCAGCTTAGTTTTGGAGGGTGAAGCTTTCTTT	CASSLVLEGEAFF
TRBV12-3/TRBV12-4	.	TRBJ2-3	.	TGTGCCAGCAGTCCCTCCACAGATACGCAGTATTTT	CASSPSTDTQYF
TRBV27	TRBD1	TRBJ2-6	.	TGTGCCAGCAACCCGACCGGGACAGAACGCGGGGCCAACGTCCTGACTTTC	CASNPTGTERGANVLTF